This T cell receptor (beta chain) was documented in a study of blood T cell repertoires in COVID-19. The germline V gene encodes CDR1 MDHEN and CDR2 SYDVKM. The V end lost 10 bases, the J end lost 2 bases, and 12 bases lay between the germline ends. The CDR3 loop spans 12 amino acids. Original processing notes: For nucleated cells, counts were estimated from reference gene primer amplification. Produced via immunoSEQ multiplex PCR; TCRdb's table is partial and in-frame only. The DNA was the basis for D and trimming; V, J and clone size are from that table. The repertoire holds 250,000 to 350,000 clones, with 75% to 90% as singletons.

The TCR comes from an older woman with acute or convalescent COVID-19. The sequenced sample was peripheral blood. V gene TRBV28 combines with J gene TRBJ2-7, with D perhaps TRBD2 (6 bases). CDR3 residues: CATGGYTYEQYF. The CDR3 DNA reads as TGTGCCACCGGAGGGTACACCTACGAGCAGTACTTC.